The 18 T cell receptor beta chains below all came from one sample that was sequenced in a study of shared clonotypes between healthy human individuals. The data were produced by immunoSEQ multiplex PCR, yet TCRdb's version contains in-frame clones alone and is incomplete. Of roughly 2,500,000 clones in the sample, over 85% are singletons; the top ten hold 0.36%. Sequenced material: naive CD4+ T cells from PBMCs. Subset defined: CD45RA+ positively selected. The receptors shown here come from a man aged 18 to 29 in good health. Some clones in this sample may be carry-over from other donors' samples.

This clone has more than one count but fewer than ten. CDR3 protein: CASSLPDRASNQPQHF. CDR3 DNA sequence: TGTGCCAGCAGCTTACCAGACAGGGCCAGCAATCAGCCCCAGCATTTT. The chain uses TRBV7-8 and TRBJ1-5, with 7 bases identical to TRBD1. The CDR3 covers 16 residues. Germline values: CDR1 SGHVS, CDR2 FQNEAQ. Trimming cost V 2 bases and J 1 base; bases outside gene matches: 5.

The chain recombines TRBV4-1 with TRBJ2-4; 12 nucleotides line up with TRBD2. V shed 1 base, J shed 1 base, and the junction held 5 bases outside the gene matches. Germline loops: CDR1 MGHRA, CDR2 YSYEKL. The CDR3 is 18 amino acids. CDR3 sequence (DNA): TGCGCCAGCAGCCAAGGCCTAGCGGGAGGGCAGGCCAAAAACATTCAGTACTTC. This gives the protein CASSQGLAGGQAKNIQYF.

The rearrangement links TRBV18 to TRBJ1-4; no clear D gene. Germline assignment: CDR1 KGHSH and CDR2 LQKENI. The CDR3 has 13 amino acids. The V end was cut by 4 bases, the J end by 7 bases, with 10 bases between. In DNA, the CDR3 is TGTGCCAGCTCACTCTACTTCTTTGAAAAACTGTTTTTT. This encodes CASSLYFFEKLFF.

The rearrangement links TRBV27 to TRBJ2-6; D unresolved. V shed 2 bases and J shed 0 bases, with 17 bases lying between them. Germline values: CDR1 MNHEY, CDR2 SMNVEV (reference sequence). The CDR3 covers 19 residues. CDR3 residues: CASSLVLQPPPSGANVLTF. For the CDR3, the DNA is TGTGCCAGCAGTTTAGTACTTCAGCCTCCTCCCTCTGGGGCCAACGTCCTGACTTTC.

J is TRBJ2-3 and V is TRBV28; D may correspond to TRBD1 or TRBD2 (5 bases each). Deletions cut 2 bases from V and 6 bases from J, with 12 bases between. This CDR3 comprises 14 residues. Per the germline V gene, CDR1 is MDHEN and CDR2 is SYDVKM. The CDR3 loop is CASSLTTGRDTQYF. CDR3 bases: TGTGCCAGCAGTTTAACGACGGGGCGGGATACGCAGTATTTT.

This clone has just one count. The genes are TRBV28 and TRBJ1-2; 8 bases are shared with TRBD1. CDR3 length equals 15 residues. Germline lookup yields CDR1 MDHEN and CDR2 SYDVKM. Trimming cost V 2 bases and J 4 bases; bases outside gene matches: 6. CDR3 bases: TGTGCCAGCAGTTTACTGACAGGGGAGGGCTATGGCTACACCTTC. It yields the protein CASSLLTGEGYGYTF.

The V gene is TRBV19, the J gene TRBJ2-1; 9 bases fit TRBD2. This CDR3 spans 15 amino acids. Germline V gene sequence: CDR1 LNHDA, CDR2 SQIVND (reference sequence). V was pared by 2 bases and J by 5 bases, with 4 bases of the junction left unmatched. The CDR3: CASSIWGTSHNEQFF. The DNA for the CDR3 is TGTGCCAGTAGTATATGGGGGACTAGCCACAATGAGCAGTTCTTC.

Regarding this clone: Other DNA sequences of this sample code for an identical CDR3. The chain joins TRBV11-2 to TRBJ2-5; TRBD1 aligns across 9 bases. The germline CDR1 and CDR2 sequences are SGHAT and FQNNGV. There are 14 residues in the CDR3. V was pared by 5 bases and J by 3 bases, with 4 bases of the junction left unmatched. The CDR3 is CASSPRTGEETQYF. CDR3 nucleotide sequence: TGTGCCAGCAGCCCGAGGACAGGGGAAGAGACCCAGTACTTC.

The count of this clone is one. The chain's CDR3 is CASSPREWSRMNTEAFF. The CDR3 DNA reads as TGTGCCAGCAGCCCGAGAGAATGGAGCCGAATGAACACTGAAGCTTTCTTT. This chain uses TRBV5-4 with TRBJ1-1; D is ambiguous. Germline assignment: CDR1 SGHNT and CDR2 YYREEE (reference sequence). The CDR3 runs 17 residues. V shed 4 bases and J shed 0 bases, with 19 bases lying between them.

The chain combines TRBV5-4 with TRBJ2-5; no definite D call. V was cut by 0 bases and J by 5 bases, with 11 bases left in between. The CDR3 totals 14 residues. Per germline, CDR1 SGHNT and CDR2 YYREEE (reference sequence). CDR3 protein: CASSLEAGRETQYF. DNA for the CDR3: TGTGCCAGCAGCTTGGAAGCAGGACGGGAGACCCAGTACTTC.

Points on this clone: This sample includes further DNA sequences coding for the same CDR3. V is TRBV5-1 and J is TRBJ2-3; maybe TRBD2 (6 bases). Germline CDR1 and CDR2: SGHRS and YFSETQ. The CDR3 is made up of 16 amino acids. Trimming stripped 0 bases from V and 0 bases from J, with 11 bases between. This chain's CDR3 is CASSLGLASSTDTQYF. The CDR3, as DNA: TGCGCCAGCAGCTTGGGCCTAGCGTCTAGCACAGATACGCAGTATTTT.

V gene TRBV27 combines with J gene TRBJ2-2; TRBD2 agrees at 7 bases. The trim removed 7 bases at V and 1 base at J, leaving 12 bases unmatched. The CDR3 runs 17 residues. Germline-derived CDR1 and CDR2 are MNHEY and SMNVEV (reference sequence). The CDR3 loop reads CASKQVGGPGNTGELFF. The CDR3 nucleotides read TGTGCCAGCAAACAGGTGGGAGGGCCGGGGAACACCGGGGAGCTGTTTTTT.

The chain employs TRBV9 and TRBJ1-2; 7 bases line up with TRBD1. CDR3 size: 14 residues. With V trimmed by 3 bases and J by 5 bases, 7 bases remained unmatched. The germline V gene has CDR1 SGDLS and CDR2 YYNGEE. CDR3: CASSEGAGDYGYTF. As DNA, the CDR3 is TGTGCCAGCAGCGAGGGGGCAGGGGATTATGGCTACACCTTC.

The chain combines TRBV11-2 with TRBJ1-5; D is unclear. The germline CDR1 and CDR2 sequences are SGHAT and FQNNGV. Trimming took off 5 bases at V and 4 bases at J, with 6 bases between the two ends. There are 12 residues in the CDR3. The CDR3 region is CASSDGNQPQHF. The CDR3 DNA reads TGTGCCAGCAGCGACGGGAATCAGCCCCAGCATTTT.

V usage is TRBV4-3 and J usage is TRBJ2-5; 11 bases line up with TRBD2. Trimming took 0 bases from V and 5 from J; bases not matched to a gene: 2. CDR1 and CDR2 from the germline V gene are LGHNA and YSLEER. CDR3 length: 15 residues. CDR3 sequence (DNA): TGCGCCAGCAGCCAAGATCCTAGCGGGAGGGAGACCCAGTACTTC. It codes for CASSQDPSGRETQYF.

The V and J genes are TRBV28 and TRBJ1-2, with D possibly TRBD1 on 5 matching bases. Trimming removed 4 bases at V and 1 base at J, with 13 bases between. Germline loops: CDR1 MDHEN, CDR2 SYDVKM. This CDR3 has 15 residues. CDR3 in amino acids: CASSSLPGINYGYTF. CDR3 DNA: TGTGCCAGCAGTTCCCTCCCAGGGATTAACTATGGCTACACCTTC.

This rearrangement joins TRBV7-2 to TRBJ2-3; no clear D gene. V lost 4 bases and J 4 bases, leaving 9 bases between the germline ends. In germline, CDR1 is SGHTA, CDR2 FQGNSA. This CDR3 is 13 amino acids long. The CDR3 spells CASSSVVSDTQYF. The CDR3 coding sequence is TGTGCCAGCAGCTCTGTCGTTTCAGATACGCAGTATTTT.

The CDR3 reads CASSQGTSMGETQYF. The CDR3 DNA sequence: TGTGCCAGCAGCCAAGGGACTAGCATGGGGGAGACCCAGTACTTC. J is TRBJ2-5 and V is TRBV28; TRBD2 matches 9 bases. Germline-derived CDR1 and CDR2 are MDHEN and SYDVKM. This CDR3 contains 15 residues. V was clipped by 6 bases and J by 5 bases; unmatched bases: 10.